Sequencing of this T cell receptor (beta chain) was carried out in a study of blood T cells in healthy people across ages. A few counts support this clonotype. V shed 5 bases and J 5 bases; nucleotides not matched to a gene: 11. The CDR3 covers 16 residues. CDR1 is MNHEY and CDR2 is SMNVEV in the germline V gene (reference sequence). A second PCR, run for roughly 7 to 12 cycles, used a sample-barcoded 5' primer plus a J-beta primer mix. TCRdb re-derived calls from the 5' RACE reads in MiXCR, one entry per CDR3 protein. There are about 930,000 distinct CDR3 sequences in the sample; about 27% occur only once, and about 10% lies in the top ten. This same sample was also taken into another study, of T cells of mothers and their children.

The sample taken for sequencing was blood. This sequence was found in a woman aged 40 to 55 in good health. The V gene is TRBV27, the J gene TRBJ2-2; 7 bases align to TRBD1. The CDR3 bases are TGTGCCAGCAGTCGCCGATCCGGGACAGAGACCGGGGAGCTGTTTTTT. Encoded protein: CASSRRSGTETGELFF.